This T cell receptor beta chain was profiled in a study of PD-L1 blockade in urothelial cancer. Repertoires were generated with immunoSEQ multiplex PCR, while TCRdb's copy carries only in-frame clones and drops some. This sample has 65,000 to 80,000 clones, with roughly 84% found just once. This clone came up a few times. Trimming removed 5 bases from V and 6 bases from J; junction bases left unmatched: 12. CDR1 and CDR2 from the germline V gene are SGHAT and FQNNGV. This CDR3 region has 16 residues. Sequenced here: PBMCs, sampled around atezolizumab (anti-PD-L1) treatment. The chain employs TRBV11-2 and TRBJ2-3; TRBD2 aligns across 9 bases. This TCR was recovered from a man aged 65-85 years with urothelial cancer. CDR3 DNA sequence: TGTGCCAGCAGCCCCGGGACTAGCAATTTCGCTGATACGCAGTATTTT. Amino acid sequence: CASSPGTSNFADTQYF.